What follows is one T cell receptor beta chain and its context. Its target is not known. This sample is drawn from a study of lymphopenia after photon versus proton radiotherapy. V was trimmed by 4 bases and J by 6 bases, leaving 19 bases between them. CDR1 is SGHDT and CDR2 is YYEEEE in the germline V gene. This CDR3 is 15 amino acids long. Generated by immunoSEQ multiplex PCR, the TCRdb table keeps only in-frame clones and is missing some. There are about 20,000 clones in the sample; more than 85% occur only once, and 1.7% lies in the top ten. Study-level findings and limits: Larger post-nadir TCR diversity loss correlated inversely with survival in deceased patients. Photon-treated patients lost naive T cells and TCR diversity; proton-treated stayed stable. Oligoclonal CD8+ Temra expansion after nadir drove photon patients' diversity drop. Better survival with proton therapy was suggested as possible, not demonstrated.

The chain recombines TRBV5-6 with TRBJ1-1; D is ambiguous. The sample was peripheral blood, taken from a patient treated with photon-based radiotherapy. The clonotype comes from a woman in her thirties or forties with cholangiocarcinoma. The CDR3 region is CASSRGLVVVSEAFF. DNA for the CDR3: TGTGCCAGCAGCCGAGGTTTGGTGGTTGTCTCTGAAGCTTTCTTT.